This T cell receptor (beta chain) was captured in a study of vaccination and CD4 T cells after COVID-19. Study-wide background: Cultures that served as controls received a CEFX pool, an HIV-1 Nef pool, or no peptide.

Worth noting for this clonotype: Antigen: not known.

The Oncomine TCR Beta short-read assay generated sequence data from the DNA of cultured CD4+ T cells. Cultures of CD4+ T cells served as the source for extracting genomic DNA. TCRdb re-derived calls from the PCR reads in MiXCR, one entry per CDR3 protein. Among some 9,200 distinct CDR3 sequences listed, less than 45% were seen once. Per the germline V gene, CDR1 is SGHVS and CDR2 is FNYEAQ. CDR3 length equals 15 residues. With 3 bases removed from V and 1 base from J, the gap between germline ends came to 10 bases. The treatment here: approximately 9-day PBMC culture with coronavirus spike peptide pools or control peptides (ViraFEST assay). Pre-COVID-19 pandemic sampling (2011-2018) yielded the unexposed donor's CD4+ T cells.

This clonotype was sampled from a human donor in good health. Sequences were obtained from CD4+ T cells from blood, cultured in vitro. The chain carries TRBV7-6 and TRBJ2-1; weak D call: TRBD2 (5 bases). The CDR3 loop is CASSFIRGSYNEQFF. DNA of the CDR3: TGTGCCAGCAGCTTTATACGGGGATCCTACAATGAGCAGTTCTTC. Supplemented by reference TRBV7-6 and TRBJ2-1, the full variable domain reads GAGVSQSPRYKVTKRGQDVALRCDPISGHVSLYWYRQALGQGPEFLTYFNYEAQQDKSGLPNDRFSAERPEGSISTLTIQRTEQRDSAMYRCASSFIRGSYNEQFFGPGTRLTVL.